Below, 30 T cell receptor beta chains from the same sample are listed, as sequenced in a study of Ad26.COV2.S vaccination and SARS-CoV-2 variants. Using immunoSEQ multiplex PCR, the repertoire was profiled, and TCRdb retains in-frame clones only, with some absent. The sample has roughly 500,000 clones, around nine tenths seen once. Noted treatment: 19 received Ad26.COV2.S at low or high dose, single or two shots; 5 received placebo; per-sample allocation not given. Samples analyzed were those drawn on day 63 after the first vaccine or placebo injection. Material: peripheral blood, obtained in a trial of Ad26.COV2.S vaccine versus placebo. Every receptor here comes from a person between 18 and 65 years old who received the Ad26.COV2.S COVID-19 vaccine or a placebo.

Turning to this clone: The junction differs from germline at one of its ends, possibly a read error. V is TRBV2 and J is TRBJ2-1; D tentatively reads TRBD1 or TRBD2 (6 bases each). CDR3 size: 16 residues. CDR1 SNHLY and CDR2 FYNNEI come from the germline V gene. This CDR3 is CASREGIGGIDNEQFF. CDR3 sequence (DNA): TGTGCCAGCAGAGAAGGGATAGGGGGGATTGACAATGAGCAGTTCTTC. Combining the CDR3 with reference TRBV2 and TRBJ2-1 gives the whole variable domain EPEVTQTPSHQVTQMGQEVILRCVPISNHLYFYWYRQILGQKVEFLVSFYNNEISEKSEIFDDQFSVERPDGSNFTLKIRSTKLEDSAMYFCASREGIGGIDNEQFFGPGTRLTVL.

The chain employs TRBV27 and TRBJ2-3; 10 positions agree with TRBD1. The junction had 7 bases not matched to a gene; V was cut back by 3 bases and J by 4 bases. Per germline, CDR1 MNHEY and CDR2 SMNVEV (reference sequence). The CDR3 loop spans 16 amino acids. The CDR3 spells CASSFTGTGVSDTQYF. The CDR3 DNA reads as TGTGCCAGCAGTTTTACTGGGACAGGGGTTTCAGATACGCAGTATTTT.

The chain couples TRBV24-1 to TRBJ2-3, with TRBD2 matching over 8 bases. The length of the CDR3 is 15 residues. Trimming at V came to 1 base and at J to 4 bases, leaving 3 bases not matched to a gene. Germline V lookup: CDR1 KGHDR, CDR2 SFDVKD. The CDR3 is CATSDLTGGADTQYF. In nucleotides, the CDR3 is TGTGCCACCAGTGATTTAACGGGAGGGGCAGATACGCAGTATTTT.

The chain is built from TRBV6-6 and TRBJ2-7; D remains unclear. Germline values: CDR1 MNHNY, CDR2 SVGAGI (reference sequence). V lost 6 bases, J lost 5 bases, and 14 bases lay in between. This CDR3 has 13 amino acids. The DNA of the CDR3 is TGTGCCAGCAGCCGCCAGGTCCTGGACGAGCAGTACTTC. It translates to CASSRQVLDEQYF.

The CDR3 DNA follows: TGTGCCTGGAGTGGTTCTGATAATTCACCCCTCCACTTT. Amino acid sequence: CAWSGSDNSPLHF. The rearrangement joins TRBV30 to TRBJ1-6, with D uncertain. The CDR3 is made up of 13 amino acids. Germline lookup yields CDR1 GTSNPN and CDR2 SVGIG (reference sequence). The V and J ends lost 1 base and 5 bases respectively, with 6 bases between them.

The V gene is TRBV5-1, the J gene TRBJ1-4; no clear D. This CDR3 region has 15 residues. The V gene's germline CDR1 is SGHRS and CDR2 YFSETQ. Trimming shortened V by 6 bases and J by 1 base, and 13 bases separated the two germline ends. The CDR3 DNA follows: TGCGCCAGCACCGTATTACCGGGAACTAATGAAAAACTGTTTTTT. Its translation: CASTVLPGTNEKLFF.

This chain links TRBV5-1 with TRBJ1-5, with D possibly being TRBD1 (5 bases). The CDR3 runs 14 residues. Trimming took off 0 bases at V and 2 bases at J, with 6 bases between the two ends. CDR1 SGHRS and CDR2 YFSETQ come from the germline V gene. The CDR3 nucleotides read TGCGCCAGCAGCTTGGAAGGGGGCAATCAGCCCCAGCATTTT. Translation gives CASSLEGGNQPQHF.

The chain has TRBV27 and TRBJ2-1, with 7 bases lining up with TRBD2. CDR1 and CDR2 from the germline V gene are MNHEY and SMNVEV (reference sequence). With V trimmed by 4 bases and J by 5 bases, 5 bases remained unmatched. The CDR3 sequence is 14 residues long. The CDR3 coding sequence is TGTGCCAGCAGTTGGCGGGAGTTCCACAATGAGCAGTTCTTC. It is translated as CASSWREFHNEQFF.

The V gene is TRBV3-1 (or the pseudogene TRBV3-2), the J gene TRBJ2-7; D is ambiguous. V gave up 1 base and J gave up 2 bases, with 12 bases separating them. This CDR3 is built from 15 residues. Per the germline V gene, CDR1 is LGHDT and CDR2 is YNNKEL (reference sequence). CDR3 sequence: CASSQVVSPAYEQYF. The CDR3 nucleotides are TGTGCCAGCAGCCAAGTGGTAAGTCCGGCCTACGAGCAGTACTTC.

V is TRBV5-6 and J is TRBJ2-2, with D perhaps given as TRBD1 or TRBD2 (5 bases each). There are 16 residues in the CDR3. In germline, CDR1 is SGHDT, CDR2 YYEEEE. Between the trimmed V and J ends, which lost 0 bases and 4 bases, there was a span of 13 bases. CDR3 DNA sequence: TGTGCCAGCAGCTTGGTTGGGGGAGATCCCACCGGGGAGCTGTTTTTT. Encoded protein: CASSLVGGDPTGELFF.

This rearrangement joins TRBV5-1 to TRBJ2-1; 11 nucleotides align to TRBD2. With V trimmed by 3 bases and J by 6 bases, 8 bases remained unmatched. Germline V gene data show CDR1 as SGHRS and CDR2 as YFSETQ. The CDR3 length is 16 residues. As DNA, the CDR3 is TGCGCCAGCAGCTCGGAATTAGCGGGAGGGCCCAATGAGCAGTTCTTC. It codes for CASSSELAGGPNEQFF.

The CDR3 here is CASSRYSTDPTYNEQFF. The CDR3 nucleotides are TGTGCCAGCAGCCGCTACTCGACGGACCCGACCTACAATGAGCAGTTCTTC. The chain carries TRBV7-3 and TRBJ2-1, with unresolved D. Germline V gene lookup returns CDR1 SGHTA and CDR2 FQGTGA. This CDR3 is 17 amino acids long. The V gene lost 5 bases and the J gene lost 2 bases, with 19 bases spanning the gap.

V and J are TRBV2 and TRBJ2-3, with 8 bases identical to TRBD2. The germline CDR1 and CDR2 sequences are SNHLY and FYNNEI. The CDR3 contains 14 residues. The V segment lost 6 bases and the J segment 4 bases; nucleotides outside the gene matches: 6. DNA for the CDR3: TGTGCCAGCAGCCCAGCGGGAGTTTCAGATACGCAGTATTTT. Its translation is CASSPAGVSDTQYF.

The V gene is TRBV6-5, the J gene TRBJ2-5; no definite D call. V lost 6 bases and J lost 4, with 9 bases in between. The CDR3 sequence is 12 residues long. The V gene's germline CDR1 is MNHEY and CDR2 SVGAGI. The CDR3 bases are TGTGCCAGCAGGAGGTTGGGAGAGACCCAGTACTTC. It codes for CASRRLGETQYF.

The V call is TRBV30, the J call TRBJ1-3; D ambiguous. CDR1 is GTSNPN, CDR2 SVGIG, per germline (reference sequence). The CDR3 has 12 amino acids. The chain's CDR3 is CAVWDSGNTIYF. The CDR3, as DNA: TGTGCAGTGTGGGACTCTGGAAACACCATATATTTT.

The V and J genes are TRBV28 and TRBJ1-3; D not certain. CDR3 size: 12 residues. With 7 bases removed from V and 7 bases from J, the gap between germline ends came to 11 bases. Germline V gene sequence: CDR1 MDHEN, CDR2 SYDVKM. CDR3 residues: CASKFPGNTIYF. The DNA for the CDR3 is TGTGCCAGCAAGTTTCCCGGGAACACCATATATTTT. The whole variable domain, remainder taken from reference TRBV28 and TRBJ1-3, is DVKVTQSSRYLVKRTGEKVFLECVQDMDHENMFWYRQDPGLGLRLIYFSYDVKMKEKGDIPEGYSVSREKKERFSLILESASTNQTSMYLCASKFPGNTIYFGEGSWLTVV.

The chain links TRBV27 to TRBJ1-6, with 7 bases matching TRBD1. After removal of 3 bases from V and 0 bases from J, the junction contained 8 bases not matched to a gene. This CDR3 is built from 18 residues. In germline, CDR1 is MNHEY, CDR2 SMNVEV (reference sequence). This CDR3 reads CASSLGRTGYSYNSPLHF. The CDR3 bases are TGTGCCAGCAGTTTGGGTAGGACAGGCTACTCCTATAATTCACCCCTCCACTTT.

The rearrangement uses TRBV19 and TRBJ1-1; TRBD1 matches at 9 bases. Germline CDR1 reads LNHDA; CDR2 reads SQIVND (reference sequence). This CDR3 is 16 amino acids long. The trim removed 2 bases at V and 7 bases at J, leaving 11 bases unmatched. CDR3 region: CASSIYNPGQGYEAFF. The CDR3 nucleotides are TGTGCCAGTAGTATATATAATCCGGGACAGGGATATGAAGCTTTCTTT.

J is TRBJ1-6 and V is TRBV4-2; D unresolved. In germline, CDR1 is LGHNA, CDR2 YNFKEQ. Trimming removed 4 bases from V and 7 bases from J, with 11 bases in between. The CDR3 has 14 amino acids. CDR3 bases: TGTGCCAGCAGCCGGGAGTACGAGAATTCACCCCTCCACTTT. It translates to CASSREYENSPLHF.

V gene TRBV11-1 combines with J gene TRBJ1-6; D remains unclear. The V gene lost 5 bases and the J gene lost 13 bases, with 12 bases spanning the gap. The length of the CDR3 is 12 residues. Germline V gene sequence: CDR1 SGHAT, CDR2 FQDESV (reference sequence). The CDR3 coding sequence is TGTGCCAGCAGCCAATACCTGGCTCCCCTCCACTTT. This codes for CASSQYLAPLHF.

The chain is built from TRBV19 and TRBJ2-2; TRBD1 matches at 7 bases. The length of the CDR3 is 15 residues. Looked up from germline, CDR1 is LNHDA and CDR2 is SQIVND (reference sequence). The junction had 7 bases not matched to a gene; V was cut back by 6 bases and J by 3 bases. CDR3 coding DNA: TGTGCCAGTAGCCTCGACAGGGTTTACACCGGGGAGCTGTTTTTT. Its translation: CASSLDRVYTGELFF.

Points on this clone: At the DNA level, this CDR3 is encoded by other sequences in the same sample as well. The CDR3, as DNA: TGTGCCAGCAGCTTAGGGGGCACGGGAAATCAGCCCCAGCATTTT. Encoded protein: CASSLGGTGNQPQHF. The chain links TRBV7-9 to TRBJ1-5; D may be TRBD1 (5 bases). With 1 base removed from V and 4 bases from J, the gap between germline ends came to 11 bases. The germline gives CDR1 SEHNR, CDR2 FQNEAQ (reference sequence). The CDR3 consists of 15 residues.

The V call is TRBV6-2 or TRBV6-3, the J call TRBJ2-5; TRBD2 matches 15 bases. V shed 2 bases, J shed 4 bases, and the junction held 11 bases outside the gene matches. Germline CDR1 MNHEY, CDR2 SVGEGT. The CDR3 is made up of 19 amino acids. The CDR3 protein is CASSYAWGLAGGNRETQYF. CDR3 nucleotides: TGTGCCAGCAGTTACGCCTGGGGACTAGCGGGAGGTAACCGAGAGACCCAGTACTTC.

This chain's CDR3 is CASSLIFTGGNQPQHF. CDR3 coding DNA: TGTGCCAGCAGCTTAATTTTTACAGGGGGCAATCAGCCCCAGCATTTT. The chain recombines TRBV7-2 with TRBJ1-5; 7 nucleotides match TRBD1. Looked up from germline, CDR1 is SGHTA and CDR2 is FQGNSA. J lost 2 bases, V lost 2 bases, and 6 bases had no gene match. The CDR3 covers 16 residues. The full variable domain, rest sourced from reference TRBV7-2 and TRBJ1-5, is GAGVSQSPSNKVTEKGKDVELRCDPISGHTALYWYRQSLGQGLEFLIYFQGNSAPDKSGLPSDRFSAERTGGSVSTLTIQRTQQEDSAVYLCASSLIFTGGNQPQHFGDGTRLSIL.

This CDR3 reads CASTWGDSPYNEQFF. The CDR3 region has the DNA TGTGCCAGCACTTGGGGGGACTCCCCATACAATGAGCAGTTCTTC. This rearrangement joins TRBV6-5 to TRBJ2-1; tentative D call: TRBD2 (6 bases). CDR1 MNHEY and CDR2 SVGAGI come from the germline V gene. V lost 7 bases and J lost 4, with 17 bases in between. The CDR3 length is 15 residues.

Points on this clone: The junction does not match germline at one end; this may be a read error. The V gene is TRBV7-2, the J gene TRBJ2-7, with a weak D call TRBD2 (5 bases). CDR1 and CDR2 from the germline V gene are SGHTA and FQGNSA. This CDR3 is built from 14 residues. CDR3 in amino acids: CASSSRGGSSEQYF. In nucleotides, the CDR3 is TGTGCCAGCAGCTCTCGGGGTGGCTCCTCCGAGCAGTACTTC. The full variable domain, completed using reference TRBV7-2 and TRBJ2-7, is GAGVSQSPSNKVTEKGKDVELRCDPISGHTALYWYRQSLGQGLEFLIYFQGNSAPDKSGLPSDRFSAERTGGSVSTLTIQRTQQEDSAVYLCASSSRGGSSEQYFGPGTRLTVT.

This chain links TRBV19 with TRBJ1-5; possibly TRBD1 for D (5 bases). CDR1 and CDR2 (germline): LNHDA, SQIVND (reference sequence). The V gene lost 6 bases and the J gene lost 0 bases, with 15 bases spanning the gap. This CDR3 is 16 amino acids long. The DNA for the CDR3 is TGTGCCAGTAGGTTCGGGTCGGGACTTAGCAATCAGCCCCAGCATTTT. It specifies CASRFGSGLSNQPQHF.

This CDR3 is CANGGPSYEQYF. The CDR3 DNA sequence: TGTGCCAACGGGGGTCCCTCCTACGAGCAGTACTTC. The V gene is TRBV21-1, the J gene TRBJ2-7; TRBD2 was called by the table and not checked on the DNA. TRBV21-1 is reported as a pseudogene. The CDR3 has 12 amino acids.

The chain is built from TRBV19 and TRBJ2-3; D might be TRBD2 (5 bases). Deletions cut 3 bases from V and 0 bases from J, with 13 bases between. The CDR3 sequence is 16 residues long. CDR1 is LNHDA and CDR2 is SQIVND in the germline V gene (reference sequence). CDR3 region: CASSMGGSWSTDTQYF. The CDR3 DNA reads TGTGCCAGTAGTATGGGTGGGAGTTGGAGCACAGATACGCAGTATTTT.

The chain employs TRBV6-2 or TRBV6-3 and TRBJ1-5; 7 positions match TRBD1. Trimming cost V 4 bases and J 9 bases; bases outside gene matches: 9. The CDR3 length is 14 residues. In germline, CDR1 is MNHEY, CDR2 SVGEGT. The CDR3 bases are TGTGCCAGCAGTTTACGGACAGGCGGGATGCCCCAGCATTTT. It yields the protein CASSLRTGGMPQHF.